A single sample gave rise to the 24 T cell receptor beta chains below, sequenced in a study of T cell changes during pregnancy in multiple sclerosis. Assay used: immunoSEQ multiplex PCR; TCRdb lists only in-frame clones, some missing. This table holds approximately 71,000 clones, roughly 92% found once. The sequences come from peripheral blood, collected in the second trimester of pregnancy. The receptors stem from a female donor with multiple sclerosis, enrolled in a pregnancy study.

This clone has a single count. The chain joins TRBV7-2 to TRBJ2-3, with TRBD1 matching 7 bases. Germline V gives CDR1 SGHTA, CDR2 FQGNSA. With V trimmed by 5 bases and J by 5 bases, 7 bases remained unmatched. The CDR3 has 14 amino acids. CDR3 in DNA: TGTGCCAGCAGCAAAAACAGGGGAAGAGATACGCAGTATTTT. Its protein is CASSKNRGRDTQYF. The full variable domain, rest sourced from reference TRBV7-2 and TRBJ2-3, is GAGVSQSPSNKVTEKGKDVELRCDPISGHTALYWYRQSLGQGLEFLIYFQGNSAPDKSGLPSDRFSAERTGGSVSTLTIQRTQQEDSAVYLCASSKNRGRDTQYFGPGTRLTVL.

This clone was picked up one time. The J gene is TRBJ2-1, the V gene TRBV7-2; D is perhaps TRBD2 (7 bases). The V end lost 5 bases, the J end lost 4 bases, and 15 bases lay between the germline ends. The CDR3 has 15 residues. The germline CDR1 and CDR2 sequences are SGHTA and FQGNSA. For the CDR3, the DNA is TGTGCCAGCAGCCTCGCAGGGAGGGGGTACAATGAGCAGTTCTTC. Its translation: CASSLAGRGYNEQFF. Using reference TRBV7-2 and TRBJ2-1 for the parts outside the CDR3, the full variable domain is GAGVSQSPSNKVTEKGKDVELRCDPISGHTALYWYRQSLGQGLEFLIYFQGNSAPDKSGLPSDRFSAERTGGSVSTLTIQRTQQEDSAVYLCASSLAGRGYNEQFFGPGTRLTVL.

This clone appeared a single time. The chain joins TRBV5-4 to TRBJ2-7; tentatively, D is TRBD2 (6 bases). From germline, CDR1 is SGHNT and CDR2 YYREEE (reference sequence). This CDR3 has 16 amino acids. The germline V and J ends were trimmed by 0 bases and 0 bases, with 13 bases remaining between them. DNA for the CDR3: TGTGCCAGCAGCTTGGTGGGTAGCGGAAGCTCCTACGAGCAGTACTTC. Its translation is CASSLVGSGSSYEQYF.

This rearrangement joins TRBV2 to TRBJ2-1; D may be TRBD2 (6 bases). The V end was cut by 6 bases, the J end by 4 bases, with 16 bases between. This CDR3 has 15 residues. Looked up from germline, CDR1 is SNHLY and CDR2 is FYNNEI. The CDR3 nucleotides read TGTGCCAGCAGCATGAGGGCGGGAATTTACAATGAGCAGTTCTTC. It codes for CASSMRAGIYNEQFF. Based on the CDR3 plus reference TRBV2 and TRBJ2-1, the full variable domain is EPEVTQTPSHQVTQMGQEVILRCVPISNHLYFYWYRQILGQKVEFLVSFYNNEISEKSEIFDDQFSVERPDGSNFTLKIRSTKLEDSAMYFCASSMRAGIYNEQFFGPGTRLTVL.

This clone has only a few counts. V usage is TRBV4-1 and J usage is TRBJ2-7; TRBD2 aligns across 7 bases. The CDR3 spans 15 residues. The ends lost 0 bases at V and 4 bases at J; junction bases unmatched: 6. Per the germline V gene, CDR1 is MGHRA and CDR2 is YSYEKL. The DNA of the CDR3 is TGCGCCAGCAGCCAAGATCCTAGCGGTAGGTACGAGCAGTACTTC. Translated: CASSQDPSGRYEQYF.

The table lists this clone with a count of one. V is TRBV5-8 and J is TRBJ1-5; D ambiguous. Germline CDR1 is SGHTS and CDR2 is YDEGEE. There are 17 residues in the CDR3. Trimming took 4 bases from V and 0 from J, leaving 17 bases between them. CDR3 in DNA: TGTGCCAGCAGCCCCCCCTCCGGTTGGTATAGCAATCAGCCCCAGCATTTT. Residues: CASSPPSGWYSNQPQHF. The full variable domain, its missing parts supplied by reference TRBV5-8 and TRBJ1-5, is EAGVTQSPTHLIKTRGQQATLRCSPISGHTSVYWYQQALGLGLQFLLWYDEGEERNRGNFPPRFSGRQFPNYSSELNVNALELEDSALYLCASSPPSGWYSNQPQHFGDGTRLSIL.

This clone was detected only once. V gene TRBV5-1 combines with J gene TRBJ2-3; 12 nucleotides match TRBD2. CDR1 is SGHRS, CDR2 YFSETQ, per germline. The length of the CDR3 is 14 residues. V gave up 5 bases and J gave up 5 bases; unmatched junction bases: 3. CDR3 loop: CASSLAGGKDTQYF. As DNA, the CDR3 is TGCGCCAGCAGTCTAGCGGGGGGGAAAGATACGCAGTATTTT.

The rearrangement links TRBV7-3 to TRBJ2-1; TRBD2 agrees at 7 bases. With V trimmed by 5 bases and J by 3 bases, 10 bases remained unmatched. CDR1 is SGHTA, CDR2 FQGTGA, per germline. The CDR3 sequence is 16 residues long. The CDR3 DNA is TGTGCCAGCAGCACCGGGGTCGGGACTAACTACAATGAGCAGTTCTTC. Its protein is CASSTGVGTNYNEQFF.

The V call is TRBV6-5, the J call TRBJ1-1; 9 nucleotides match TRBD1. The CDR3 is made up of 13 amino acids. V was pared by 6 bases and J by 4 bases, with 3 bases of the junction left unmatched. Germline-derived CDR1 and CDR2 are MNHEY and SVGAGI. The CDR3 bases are TGTGCCAGCAGAAAGACAGGGGGCACTGAAGCTTTCTTT. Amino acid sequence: CASRKTGGTEAFF.

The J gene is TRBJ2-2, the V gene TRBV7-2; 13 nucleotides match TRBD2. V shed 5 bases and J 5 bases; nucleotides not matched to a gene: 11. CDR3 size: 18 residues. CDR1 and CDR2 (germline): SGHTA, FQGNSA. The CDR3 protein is CASSPTGLAGVETGELFF. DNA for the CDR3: TGTGCCAGCAGCCCCACAGGACTAGCGGGAGTAGAGACCGGGGAGCTGTTTTTT.

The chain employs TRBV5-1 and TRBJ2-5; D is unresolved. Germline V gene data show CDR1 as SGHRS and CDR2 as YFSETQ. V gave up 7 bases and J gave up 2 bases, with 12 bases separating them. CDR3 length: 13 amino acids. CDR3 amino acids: CASRSGIQETQYF. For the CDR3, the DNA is TGCGCCAGCCGTTCAGGAATACAAGAGACCCAGTACTTC.

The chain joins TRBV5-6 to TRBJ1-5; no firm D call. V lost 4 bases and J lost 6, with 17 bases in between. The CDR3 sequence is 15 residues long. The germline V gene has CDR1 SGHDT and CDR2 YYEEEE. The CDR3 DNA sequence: TGTGCCAGCAGCCCTCGGGGTCGTTCTGTTCAGCCCCAGCATTTT. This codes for CASSPRGRSVQPQHF.

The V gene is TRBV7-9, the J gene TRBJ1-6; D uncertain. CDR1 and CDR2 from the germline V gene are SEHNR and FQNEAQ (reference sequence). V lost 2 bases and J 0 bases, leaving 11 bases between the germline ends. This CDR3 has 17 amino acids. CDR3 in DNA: TGTGCCAGCAGCTTACCACGGGGAAGCTCCTATAATTCACCCCTCCACTTT. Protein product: CASSLPRGSSYNSPLHF.

This CDR3 reads CASTGWGRTDTQYF. The DNA of the CDR3 is TGTGCCAGCACGGGTTGGGGCCGCACAGATACGCAGTATTTT. This chain joins TRBV11-3 and TRBJ2-3; D possibly corresponds to TRBD1 (5 bases). Germline V lookup: CDR1 SGHNT, CDR2 YENEEA. The CDR3 covers 14 residues. Trimming pared 7 bases from V and 1 base from J, leaving 12 bases between.

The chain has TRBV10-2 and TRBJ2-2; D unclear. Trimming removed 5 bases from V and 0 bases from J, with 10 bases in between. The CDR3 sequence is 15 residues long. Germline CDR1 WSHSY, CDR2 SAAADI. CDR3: CASSPQPANTGELFF. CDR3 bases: TGCGCCAGCAGTCCACAGCCGGCGAACACCGGGGAGCTGTTTTTT.

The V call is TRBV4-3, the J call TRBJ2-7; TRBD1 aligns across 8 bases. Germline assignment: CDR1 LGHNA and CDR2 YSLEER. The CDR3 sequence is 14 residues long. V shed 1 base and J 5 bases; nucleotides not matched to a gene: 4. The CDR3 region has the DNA TGCGCCAGCAGCCAAGCGGACAGGGCCGACGAGCAGTACTTC. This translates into CASSQADRADEQYF.

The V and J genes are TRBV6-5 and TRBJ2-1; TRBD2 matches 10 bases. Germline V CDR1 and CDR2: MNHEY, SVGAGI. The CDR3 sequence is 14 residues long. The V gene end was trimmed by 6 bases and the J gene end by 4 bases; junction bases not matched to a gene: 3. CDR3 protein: CASRWTSGYNEQFF. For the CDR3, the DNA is TGTGCCAGCAGGTGGACTAGCGGTTACAATGAGCAGTTCTTC.

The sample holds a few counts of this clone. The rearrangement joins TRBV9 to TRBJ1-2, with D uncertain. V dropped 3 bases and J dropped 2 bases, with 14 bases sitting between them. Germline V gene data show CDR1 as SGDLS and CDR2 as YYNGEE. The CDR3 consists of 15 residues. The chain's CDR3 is CASSEGLTVNYGYTF. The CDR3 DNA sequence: TGTGCCAGCAGCGAAGGACTGACGGTGAACTATGGCTACACCTTC.

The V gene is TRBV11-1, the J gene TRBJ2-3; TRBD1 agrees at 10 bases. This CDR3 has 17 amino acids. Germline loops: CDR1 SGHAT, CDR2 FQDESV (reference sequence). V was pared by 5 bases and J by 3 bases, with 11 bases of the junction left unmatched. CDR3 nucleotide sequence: TGTGCCAGCAGCACCACGACAGGGGGCGTAATGACAGATACGCAGTATTTT. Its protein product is CASSTTTGGVMTDTQYF.

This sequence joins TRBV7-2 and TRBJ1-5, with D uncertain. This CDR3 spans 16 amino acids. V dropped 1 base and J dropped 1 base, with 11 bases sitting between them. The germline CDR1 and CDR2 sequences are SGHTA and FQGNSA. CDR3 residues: CASSLGGLGSNQPQHF. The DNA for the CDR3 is TGTGCCAGCAGCTTAGGCGGGTTAGGGAGCAATCAGCCCCAGCATTTT.

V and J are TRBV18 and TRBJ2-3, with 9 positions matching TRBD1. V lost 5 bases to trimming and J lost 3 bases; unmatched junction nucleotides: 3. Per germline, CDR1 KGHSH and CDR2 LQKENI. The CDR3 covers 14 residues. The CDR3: CASSATGGTDTQYF. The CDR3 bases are TGTGCCAGCTCAGCGACAGGGGGAACAGATACGCAGTATTTT.

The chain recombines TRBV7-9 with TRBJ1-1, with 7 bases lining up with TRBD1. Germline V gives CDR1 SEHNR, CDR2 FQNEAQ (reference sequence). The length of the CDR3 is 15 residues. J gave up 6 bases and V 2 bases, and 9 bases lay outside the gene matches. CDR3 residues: CASSLMGQPVPEAFF. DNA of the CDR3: TGTGCCAGCAGCTTAATGGGACAGCCGGTCCCTGAAGCTTTCTTT.

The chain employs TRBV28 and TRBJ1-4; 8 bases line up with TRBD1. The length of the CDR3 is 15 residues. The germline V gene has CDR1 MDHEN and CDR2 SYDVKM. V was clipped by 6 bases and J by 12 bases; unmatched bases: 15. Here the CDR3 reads CASRAGDRGGGELFF. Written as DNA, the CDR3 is TGTGCCAGCAGGGCAGGTGACAGGGGAGGCGGGGAACTGTTTTTT.

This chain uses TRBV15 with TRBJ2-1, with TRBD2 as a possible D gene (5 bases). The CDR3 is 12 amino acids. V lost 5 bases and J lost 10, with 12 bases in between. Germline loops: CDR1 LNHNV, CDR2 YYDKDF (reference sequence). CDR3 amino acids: CATSPQPGEQFF. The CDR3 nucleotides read TGTGCCACCAGCCCACAACCGGGAGAGCAGTTCTTC.